A single sample is the source of the 2 T cell receptor beta chains below, sequenced in a study of vaccination effects on CD4 cells after COVID-19. These receptors' antigens are unknown. Sequencing was performed with immunoSEQ multiplex PCR; in TCRdb, only in-frame clones are kept and a portion is missing. The data show almost 40,000 clones, 82% seen once. Following culture for approximately ten days, CD4+ T cells were isolated. The sample was CD4+ T cells from PBMCs cultured without peptide, taken before COVID-19 vaccination. The source is a human donor who received a COVID-19 vaccine.

The chain carries TRBV5-6 and TRBJ2-4; D ambiguous. Germline values: CDR1 SGHDT, CDR2 YYEEEE. V lost 3 bases, J lost 1 base, and 11 bases lay in between. The CDR3 covers 15 residues. CDR3 coding DNA: TGTGCCAGCAGCTGGGCCCTGGGGGCCAAAAACATTCAGTACTTC. It is translated as CASSWALGAKNIQYF.

This chain links TRBV3-1 (or the pseudogene TRBV3-2) with TRBJ1-2; D not resolved. This CDR3 spans 14 amino acids. CDR1 and CDR2 (germline): LGHDT, YNNKEL (reference sequence). V lost 6 bases and J 2 bases, leaving 13 bases between the germline ends. The CDR3, as DNA: TGTGCCAGCAGTCATTGGGGAGACAACTATGGCTACACCTTC. Its translation is CASSHWGDNYGYTF.